This TCR beta chain originates from a study of T cells after yellow fever vaccination. Per germline, CDR1 SQVTM and CDR2 ANQGSEA. This CDR3 has 14 residues. V shed 6 bases, J shed 2 bases, and the junction held 5 bases outside the gene matches. This clonotype came up many times. The antigen is not known. Broader study findings: Highly abundant clonotypes carried over from the bulk population could end up in FACS-sorted repertoires as contaminants.

Universal primer sites and UMIs were introduced during 5'RACE template-switching synthesis of TCR cDNA. Via MiXCR, TCRdb re-called the 5' RACE reads, giving one row per CDR3 protein. The table has 400,000 or so distinct CDR3 sequences, 6.2% seen once. This sequence joins TRBV29-1 and TRBJ1-5; 9 nucleotides align to TRBD1. The material was PBMCs, obtained 5 days after the yellow fever booster vaccination. The TCR comes from a man aged 25-40 years who received the YFV17D yellow fever vaccine. The CDR3 spells CSVTQGAGNQPQHF. In DNA form, the CDR3 reads TGCAGCGTAACACAGGGGGCTGGCAATCAGCCCCAGCATTTT.